A selection of T cell receptor beta chains follows, all from one sample in a study of blood T cell repertoires in COVID-19. Produced via immunoSEQ multiplex PCR; TCRdb's table is partial and in-frame only. The sample has under 250,000 clones; approximately 82% are singletons. Material for sequencing was peripheral blood. The receptors originated from a woman aged 50 to 65 with acute or convalescent COVID-19. CDR3s include the opening cysteine and the closing phenylalanine or tryptophan.

v_gene	j_gene	CDR3aa
TRBV4-2	TRBJ2-4	CASSTRGSGEDIQYF
TRBV4-2	TRBJ2-4	CASSRDSGAAKNIQYF
TRBV5-5	TRBJ1-5	CASSLQGGNQPQHF
TRBV5-1	TRBJ1-2	CASSQTPGQVYGYTF
TRBV5-1	TRBJ1-4	CASSLAGGTGSNEKLFF
TRBV12-3/TRBV12-4	TRBJ1-2	CASSRDTYYGYTF
TRBV30	TRBJ1-5	CAWSVAGVQPQHF
TRBV3-1/TRBV3-2	TRBJ1-4	CASSQGPEKLFF
TRBV19	TRBJ2-6	CASSPTPIEAGANVLTF
TRBV5-1	TRBJ2-2	CASSLKDSGNTGELFF
TRBV24-1	TRBJ1-2	CATSAPGPETGVYGYTF
TRBV5-1	TRBJ2-2	CASSSLASTGELFF
TRBV2	TRBJ2-3	CASSGGSHTDTQYF
TRBV28	TRBJ2-1	CASSFTSGRIGEQFF
TRBV5-8	TRBJ2-1	CASRSPSDIFSYNEQFF
TRBV21-1	TRBJ2-7	CASSKVGTGKPYEQYF
TRBV5-6	TRBJ2-1	CASSLIASGRGREQFF
TRBV5-6	TRBJ2-7	CASSSKREKLYEQYF
TRBV29-1	TRBJ1-3	CSVEEPTPPLRNTIYF
TRBV7-9	TRBJ2-7	CASRSTTYEQYF
TRBV5-8	TRBJ2-7	CASSLDRYYEQYF
TRBV7-2	TRBJ1-3	CASSLGGPGNTIYF
TRBV18	TRBJ2-2	CASSPRLAVTGELFF
TRBV3-1/TRBV3-2	TRBJ2-3	CASSQGPQDTQYF
TRBV9	TRBJ1-4	CASTPPRWQGVDPTANEKLFF
TRBV11-2	TRBJ1-2	CASSSGGAGVGYTF
TRBV10-1	TRBJ1-1	CATSRQENTEAFF
TRBV6-5	TRBJ1-1	CASSLTGSSTEAFF
TRBV11-1	TRBJ2-5	CASSPGLAGAGETQYF
TRBV20-1	TRBJ2-5	CSASQARKQETQYF
TRBV28	TRBJ1-5	CASSLGQGGQPQHF
TRBV19	TRBJ1-5	CASTVLRNSNQPQHF
TRBV9	TRBJ2-5	CASSVDQGNQETQYF
TRBV19	TRBJ1-2	CASSTRRGRYGNYGYTF
TRBV21-1	TRBJ1-5	CASSTGTRDAGNQPQHF
TRBV28	TRBJ2-7	CASRGGQGFPKYEQYF
TRBV7-9	TRBJ1-4	CASSPQGTVINEKLFF
TRBV18	TRBJ2-2	CASSPLGRAANTGELFF
TRBV28	TRBJ2-7	CASSSGGLSPYEQYF
TRBV6-5	TRBJ2-1	CASSYAGAGNEQFF
TRBV6-5	TRBJ2-7	CASSPMRGSEQYF